The subject of this entry is one T cell receptor (beta chain). What it recognizes is unknown. V dropped 4 bases and J dropped 7 bases, with 18 bases sitting between them. CDR3 length: 15 residues. Germline CDR1 and CDR2: SGHRS and YFSETQ. The sample comes from a study of T cell repertoires in cytomegalovirus infection. Whole-study findings and limits: Within the response measured ex vivo, HLA-C-restricted CMV-specific TCR beta clonotypes were dominant.

TCRdb used MiXCR to reprocess the reads, holding one entry per CDR3 protein. The table includes about 89,000 distinct CDR3 sequences, around 32% detected once. The rearrangement uses TRBV5-1 and TRBJ2-1; D may match TRBD1 or TRBD2 (5 bases each). The sequencing here drew on CD8+ T cells from cultured PBMCs, taken from culture after CMV antigen stimulation. This receptor was identified in a human donor in good health (CMV status not recorded). Some clones in this sample may be carry-over from other donors' samples. CDR3 amino acids: CASSPPGRSNNEQFF. The CDR3 DNA follows: TGCGCCAGCAGCCCGCCGGGACGAAGCAATAATGAGCAGTTCTTC.